A selection of T cell receptor beta chains follows, all from one sample in a study of long-term antiretroviral therapy in people with HIV. TCRdb keeps only in-frame clones here, not all; method: immunoSEQ multiplex PCR. The table shows some 15,000 clones, with 70% to 90% occurring only once. The specimen comprised unsorted PBMCs, sampled 6.2 years after starting antiretroviral therapy. The source of these receptors is a man aged 40-55 years with HIV. The CDR3 runs from the conserved cysteine through the conserved F or W. D genes are given only for firm matches. Only some rows state a clone size, as once, few, many or a class for expanded clones.

abundance	v_gene	d_gene	j_gene	CDR3nt	CDR3aa
-	TRBV5-1	TRBD2	TRBJ2-1	TGCGCCAGCAAATTTAGCGGGAGTTATAATATCAATGAGCAGTTCTTC	CASKFSGSYNINEQFF
-	TRBV2	-	TRBJ1-2	TGTGCCAATCCGGGACGGGGCTATGGCTACACCTTC	CANPGRGYGYTF
few	TRBV7-8	TRBD1	TRBJ2-7	TGTGCCAGCAGCTTCCGGGACAGGGTACTTTTCGGTGTCTACGAGCAGTACTTC	CASSFRDRVLFGVYEQYF
-	TRBV6-5	TRBD1	TRBJ1-1	TGTGCCAGCAGCAAAGGGGGCCCCACTGAAGCTTTCTTT	CASSKGGPTEAFF
-	TRBV18	-	TRBJ2-7	TGTGCCAGCTCACCGGGAAGGGTCCCCTACGAGCAGTACTTC	CASSPGRVPYEQYF
once	TRBV5-1	-	TRBJ2-7	TGCGCCAGCGGTCACAGCAGCGGCTACGAGCAGTACTTC	CASGHSSGYEQYF
-	TRBV30	TRBD1	TRBJ2-5	TGTGCCTGGAGTCCGGGACAGGGAACGATGGAGATCCAGTACTTC	CAWSPGQGTMEIQYF
-	TRBV11-2	-	TRBJ2-7	TGTGCCAGCAGCTTAGTCTCGTGGCGGGTAACCTACGAGCAGTACTTC	CASSLVSWRVTYEQYF
-	TRBV5-4	-	TRBJ1-2	TGTGCCAGCAGCTTGATTGGGGGGACATCCTATGGCTACACCTTC	CASSLIGGTSYGYTF
-	TRBV19	-	TRBJ1-2	TGTGCCAGTAGCTTGTCAGGATTCTATGGCTACACCTTC	CASSLSGFYGYTF
-	TRBV20-1	TRBD1	TRBJ2-7	TGCAGTGCAAGGACAGGATACGAGCAGTACTTC	CSARTGYEQYF
-	TRBV4-2	-	TRBJ1-5	TGTGCCAGCAGCCAAGATATGGTTTCCAATCAGCCCCAGCATTTT	CASSQDMVSNQPQHF
-	TRBV18	-	TRBJ2-7	TGTGCCAGCTCACCGTTTGGGGCGGACTCCTACGAGCAGTACTTC	CASSPFGADSYEQYF
-	TRBV2	-	TRBJ2-1	TGTGCCAGCAGTGAAGACGAGAGGACTCCGAGCTCCTACAATGAGCAGTTCTTC	CASSEDERTPSSYNEQFF
few	TRBV9	-	TRBJ1-3	TGTGCCAGCAGCGTAGGGGACCCTGGAAACACCATATATTTT	CASSVGDPGNTIYF
-	TRBV28	-	TRBJ2-7	TGTGCCAGCAGTTTTGACGCACTGCAGTACTTC	CASSFDALQYF
-	TRBV28	-	TRBJ1-5	TGTGCCAGCACCCCCGACAGGTTCAATCAGCCCCAGCATTTT	CASTPDRFNQPQHF
-	TRBV29-1	-	TRBJ1-4	TGCAGCGTTGAGGAGGAGCTGGGAGAAAAACTGTTTTTT	CSVEEELGEKLFF
-	TRBV19	TRBD2	TRBJ2-1	TGTGCCAGTACAGAGCTAGCGGGGGGCAATGAGCAGTTCTTC	CASTELAGGNEQFF
-	TRBV6-1	TRBD1	TRBJ2-2	TGTGCCAGCAGTGAACAGGGGGCACGAGTCACCGGGGAGCTGTTTTTT	CASSEQGARVTGELFF
-	TRBV30	-	TRBJ2-7	TGTGCCTGGAGCTCTGCTAGCAACTACGAGCAGTACTTC	CAWSSASNYEQYF
-	TRBV30	-	TRBJ1-1	TGTGCCTGGAGTGACTGGGAGAAGAGCACTGAAGCTTTCTTT	CAWSDWEKSTEAFF
-	TRBV6-5	-	TRBJ2-2	TGTGCCAGCACCTCCAGGCTGGGGGAGCTGTTTTTT	CASTSRLGELFF
-	TRBV6-1	-	TRBJ1-3	TGTGCCAGCGGCCGCCAGGCCGATCTATATTTT	CASGRQADLYF
-	TRBV6-5	-	TRBJ1-3	TGTGCCAGCATGTCATCTGGAAACACCATATATTTT	CASMSSGNTIYF
-	TRBV5-1	-	TRBJ2-3	TGCGCCAGCAGCTTGGCCGAGGGGGTCACAGATACGCAGTATTTT	CASSLAEGVTDTQYF
-	TRBV5-1	-	TRBJ2-5	TGCGCCAGCAGCTTGGCTGGGTTAGAGACCCAGTACTTC	CASSLAGLETQYF
-	TRBV15	TRBD2	TRBJ2-7	TGTGCCACCAGCACTGTGACTAGCGGGAGGAAGAGCTCCTACGAGCAGTACTTC	CATSTVTSGRKSSYEQYF
-	TRBV7-6	-	TRBJ2-3	TGTGCCAGCAGCAGGTTCCAGGGTGGAGATACGCAGTATTTT	CASSRFQGGDTQYF
-	TRBV28	-	TRBJ1-2	TGTGCCAGCAGGGGGCCAGGTGCTTCTAACTATGGCTACACCTTC	CASRGPGASNYGYTF
-	TRBV6-1	-	TRBJ2-5	TGTGCGATCACGTCGGTGGGAGGTATCTTGGAGACCCAGTACTTC	CAITSVGGILETQYF
-	TRBV7-6	TRBD2	TRBJ2-7	TGTGCCAGCAGCTACCTAGCGGGAGGACCCTACGAGCAGTACTTC	CASSYLAGGPYEQYF
-	TRBV6-5	TRBD2	TRBJ2-7	TGTGCCAGCAGTTACGGTACGGGAGGGCATTCCTACGAGCAGTACTTC	CASSYGTGGHSYEQYF
-	TRBV5-1	TRBD2	TRBJ2-7	TGCGCCAGCAGCTTGGTAGCGGGAGATTACGAGCAGTACTTC	CASSLVAGDYEQYF
-	TRBV6-5	TRBD2	TRBJ2-3	TGTGCCAGCAGTTACCTGATAGCGGGAGGGAGGGATACGCAGTATTTT	CASSYLIAGGRDTQYF
-	TRBV19	TRBD2	TRBJ2-3	TGTGCCAGTAGTGCCGGGGGGGGTAGCACAGATACGCAGTATTTT	CASSAGGGSTDTQYF
-	TRBV9	-	TRBJ1-5	TGTGCCAGCAGCGTAGACCTTAACCAGCCCCAGCATTTT	CASSVDLNQPQHF
-	TRBV7-3	-	TRBJ2-2	TGTGCCAGCAGCCCCCCTACTTGGAAGGGAACCGGGGAGCTGTTTTTT	CASSPPTWKGTGELFF
-	TRBV5-6	-	TRBJ1-4	TGTGCCAGCAGCTTCGGTGGAGGAACGGCAACTAATGAAAAACTGTTTTTT	CASSFGGGTATNEKLFF
-	TRBV9	TRBD2	TRBJ2-2	TGTGCCAGCGGGAGGACTAGCGGGAGCACCGGGGAGCTGTTTTTT	CASGRTSGSTGELFF
-	TRBV5-6	-	TRBJ2-7	TGTGCCAGCAGGCGTACAGAGGCTGCCTACGAGCAGTACTTC	CASRRTEAAYEQYF
once	TRBV9	-	TRBJ2-3	TGTGCCAGCAGCGTAGCAAGCGGACTGATCACAGATACGCAGTATTTT	CASSVASGLITDTQYF
-	TRBV19	TRBD1	TRBJ2-6	TGTGCCAGTACCCCAGACAGGGGGTACTCTGGGGCCAACGTCCTGACTTTC	CASTPDRGYSGANVLTF
once	TRBV19	-	TRBJ1-5	TGTGCCAGCACTATCCCGGGCGGGGGTTATCAGCCCCAGCATTTT	CASTIPGGGYQPQHF
-	TRBV7-2	-	TRBJ1-2	TGTGCCAGCAGCTTCGGCGGCTATGGCTACACCTTC	CASSFGGYGYTF
-	TRBV7-6	TRBD1	TRBJ2-7	TGTGCCAGCAGCCCCGGGACAGCCTTTTCCGAGCAGTACTTC	CASSPGTAFSEQYF
once	TRBV10-3	-	TRBJ2-7	TGTGCCATCAGTGGGGACCCGGAGGGCTCCTACGAGCAGTACTTC	CAISGDPEGSYEQYF
-	TRBV18	-	TRBJ2-7	TGTGCCAGCTCACCATACTCCAGCCGATTCTACGAGCAGTACTTC	CASSPYSSRFYEQYF
-	TRBV10-3	-	TRBJ1-5	TGTGCCATCAGTGAGTCGGGGGCGTGGAATCAGCCCCAGCATTTT	CAISESGAWNQPQHF
-	TRBV30	-	TRBJ1-2	TGTGCCTGGAGTCCCCCGTCTATCCGGTACTATGGCTACACCTTC	CAWSPPSIRYYGYTF
-	TRBV5-4	-	TRBJ2-1	TGTGCCAGCAACATGGTGACTAAGGATGAGCAGTTCTTC	CASNMVTKDEQFF
-	TRBV7-3	TRBD2	TRBJ2-5	TGTGCCAGCAGCTTGACTAGCGGGAGGGAAGAGACCCAGTACTTC	CASSLTSGREETQYF